One sample yielded the 7 T cell receptor beta chains listed below, sequenced in a study of cytomegalovirus exposure and HLA in healthy donors. With 60 Vbeta and 13 Jbeta primers, the PCR was carried out. Only in-frame clones appear in the TCRdb table, and some are missing; sequencing was by immunoSEQ multiplex PCR. The top ten clones hold around 9.6% of a sample with around 200,000 clones, around four fifths of them seen once. Sequenced input: PBMCs. The receptors derive from a woman in her forties or fifties in good health and CMV-seropositive.

This chain connects TRBV7-2 to TRBJ1-5, with 7 bases that match TRBD1. V lost 4 bases to trimming and J lost 0 bases; unmatched junction nucleotides: 3. Germline V gives CDR1 SGHTA, CDR2 FQGNSA. This CDR3 has 15 residues. The CDR3 protein is CASSSGQPSNQPQHF. The CDR3 bases are TGTGCCAGCAGCTCGGGACAGCCTAGCAATCAGCCCCAGCATTTT.

The chain recombines TRBV6-1 with TRBJ2-2; possible D gene TRBD2, 6 bases. CDR1 is MNHNS, CDR2 SASEGT, per germline. Between the trimmed V and J ends, which lost 8 bases and 3 bases, there was a span of 13 bases. This CDR3 has 14 amino acids. In DNA form, the CDR3 reads TGTGCCAGCCATGAGCCGGGGGACACCGGGGAGCTGTTTTTT. As protein: CASHEPGDTGELFF.

This clone was picked up one time. This chain links TRBV29-1 with TRBJ2-6, with a tentative D call TRBD2 (5 bases). CDR3 size: 14 residues. From germline, CDR1 is SQVTM and CDR2 ANQGSEA. V shed 1 base and J shed 1 base, with 5 bases lying between them. In DNA, the CDR3 is TGCAGCGTTGAAGCGGGGTCTGGGGCCAACGTCCTGACTTTC. Residues: CSVEAGSGANVLTF.

The sample holds a few counts of this clone. The gene calls are TRBV7-9 and TRBJ2-7, with TRBD1 as a possible D gene (5 bases). The CDR3 is 16 residues long. CDR1 and CDR2 from the germline V gene are SEHNR and FQNEAQ (reference sequence). Trimming took off 0 bases at V and 7 bases at J, with 19 bases between the two ends. The CDR3 region is CASSLASARVRGEQYF. The CDR3 DNA reads TGTGCCAGCAGCTTAGCGTCGGCCAGGGTAAGAGGAGAGCAGTACTTC. Using reference TRBV7-9 and TRBJ2-7 for the parts outside the CDR3, the full variable domain is DTGVSQNPRHKITKRGQNVTFRCDPISEHNRLYWYRQTLGQGPEFLTYFQNEAQLEKSRLLSDRFSAERPKGSFSTLEIQRTEQGDSAMYLCASSLASARVRGEQYFGPGTRLTVT.

The genes are TRBV5-1 and TRBJ2-3; weak D call: TRBD1 (5 bases). Deletions cut 1 base from V and 2 bases from J, with 8 bases between. Germline CDR1 and CDR2: SGHRS and YFSETQ. This CDR3 region has 14 residues. CDR3 residues: CASSLRQPTDTQYF. The CDR3 region has the DNA TGCGCCAGCAGCTTGAGACAGCCCACAGATACGCAGTATTTT.

This rearrangement joins TRBV19 to TRBJ2-7; 7 positions match TRBD1. Trimming cost V 9 bases and J 0 bases; bases outside gene matches: 5. The CDR3 is made up of 13 amino acids. Germline V gives CDR1 LNHDA, CDR2 SQIVND (reference sequence). CDR3 sequence (DNA): TGTGCCAGCTCGACAGGGAGCTCCTACGAGCAGTACTTC. Amino acids: CASSTGSSYEQYF.

The chain has TRBV9 and TRBJ1-2; D may be TRBD1 (5 bases). Trimming removed 2 bases from V and 7 bases from J, with 15 bases in between. The CDR3 has 14 amino acids. Germline V gene lookup returns CDR1 SGDLS and CDR2 YYNGEE. This chain's CDR3 is CASSVSRRGGGYTF. Written as DNA, the CDR3 is TGTGCCAGCAGCGTTTCTAGGCGGGGGGGTGGCTACACCTTC.